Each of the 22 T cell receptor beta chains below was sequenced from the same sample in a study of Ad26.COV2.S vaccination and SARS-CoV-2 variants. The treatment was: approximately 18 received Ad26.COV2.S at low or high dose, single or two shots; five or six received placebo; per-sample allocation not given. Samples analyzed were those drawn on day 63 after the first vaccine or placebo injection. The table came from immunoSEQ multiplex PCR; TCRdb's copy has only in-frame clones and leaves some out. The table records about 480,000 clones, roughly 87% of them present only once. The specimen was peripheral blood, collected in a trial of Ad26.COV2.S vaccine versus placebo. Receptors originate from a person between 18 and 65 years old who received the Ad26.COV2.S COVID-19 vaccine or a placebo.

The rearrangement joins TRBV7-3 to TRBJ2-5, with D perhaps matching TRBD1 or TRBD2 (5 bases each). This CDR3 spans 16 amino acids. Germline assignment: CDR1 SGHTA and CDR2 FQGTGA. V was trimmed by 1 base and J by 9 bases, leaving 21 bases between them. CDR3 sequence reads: CASSLMLRAGTRSQYF. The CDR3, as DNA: TGTGCCAGCAGCTTAATGCTTCGGGCAGGGACCAGGTCCCAGTACTTC.

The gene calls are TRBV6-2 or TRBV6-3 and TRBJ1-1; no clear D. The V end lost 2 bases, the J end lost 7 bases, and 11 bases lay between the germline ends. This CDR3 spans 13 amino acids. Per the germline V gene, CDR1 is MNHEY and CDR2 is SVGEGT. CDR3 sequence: CASSYLGRSEAFF. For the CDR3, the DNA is TGTGCCAGCAGTTACCTTGGACGGAGTGAAGCTTTCTTT.

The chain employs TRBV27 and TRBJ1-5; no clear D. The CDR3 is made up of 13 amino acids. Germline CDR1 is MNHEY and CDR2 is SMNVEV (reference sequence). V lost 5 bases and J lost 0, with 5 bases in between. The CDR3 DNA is TGTGCCAGCAGTCGCCGTAGCAATCAGCCCCAGCATTTT. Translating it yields CASSRRSNQPQHF.

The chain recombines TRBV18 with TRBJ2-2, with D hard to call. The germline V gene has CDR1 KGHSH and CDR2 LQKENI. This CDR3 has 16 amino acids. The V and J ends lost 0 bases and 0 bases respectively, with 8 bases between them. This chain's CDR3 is CASSPPRRANTGELFF. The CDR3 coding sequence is TGTGCCAGCTCACCACCGAGACGAGCGAACACCGGGGAGCTGTTTTTT.

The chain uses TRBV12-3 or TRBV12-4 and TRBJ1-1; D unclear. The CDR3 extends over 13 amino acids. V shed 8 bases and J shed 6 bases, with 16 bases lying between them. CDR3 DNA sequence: TGTGCCAGCGGGCCCCCGTTCACTCCTGAAGCTTTCTTT. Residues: CASGPPFTPEAFF.

Here the CDR3 reads CASSPIQDSPGRPQHF. The CDR3 region has the DNA TGTGCCAGCTCACCAATCCAGGACAGCCCTGGGAGGCCCCAGCATTTT. This rearrangement joins TRBV18 to TRBJ1-5; tentative D call: TRBD1 (6 bases). CDR3 length: 16 residues. Deletions cut 2 bases from V and 9 bases from J, with 20 bases between. Germline V gene sequence: CDR1 KGHSH, CDR2 LQKENI. The full variable domain, with the rest looked up from reference TRBV18 and TRBJ1-5, is NAGVMQNPRHLVRRRGQEARLRCSPMKGHSHVYWYRQLPEEGLKFMVYLQKENIIDESGMPKERFSAEFPKEGPSILRIQQVVRGDSAAYFCASSPIQDSPGRPQHFGDGTRLSIL.

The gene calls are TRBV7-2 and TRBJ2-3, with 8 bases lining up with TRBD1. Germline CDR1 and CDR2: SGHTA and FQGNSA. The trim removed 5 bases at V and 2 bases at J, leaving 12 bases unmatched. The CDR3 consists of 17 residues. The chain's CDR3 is CASSPRRRTGTTDTQYF. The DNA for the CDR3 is TGTGCCAGCAGCCCGCGGAGGAGGACAGGGACCACAGATACGCAGTATTTT.

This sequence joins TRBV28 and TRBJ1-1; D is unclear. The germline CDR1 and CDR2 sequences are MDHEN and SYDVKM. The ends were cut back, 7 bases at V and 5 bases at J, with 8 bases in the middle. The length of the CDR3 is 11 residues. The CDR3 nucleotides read TGTGCCAGCACCACTTCGACTGAAGCTTTCTTT. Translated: CASTTSTEAFF.

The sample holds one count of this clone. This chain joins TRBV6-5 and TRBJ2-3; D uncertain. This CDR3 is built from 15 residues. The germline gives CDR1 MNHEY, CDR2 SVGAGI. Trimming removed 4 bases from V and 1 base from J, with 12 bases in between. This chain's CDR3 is CASSSKGRRTDTQYF. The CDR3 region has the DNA TGTGCCAGCAGTTCTAAAGGACGCCGCACAGATACGCAGTATTTT.

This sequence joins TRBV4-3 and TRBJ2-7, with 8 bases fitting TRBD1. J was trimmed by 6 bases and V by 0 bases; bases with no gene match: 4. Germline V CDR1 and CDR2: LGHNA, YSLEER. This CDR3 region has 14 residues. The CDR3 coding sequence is TGCGCCAGCAGCCAAGAGTGGACAGGGCTCGAGCAGTACTTC. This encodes CASSQEWTGLEQYF.

The CDR3 bases are TGTGCCAGCTCGCCGGCCCTAGCGAGGGAGACCCAGTACTTC. It encodes CASSPALARETQYF. The V call is TRBV18, the J call TRBJ2-5; tentative D call: TRBD2 (6 bases). CDR1 and CDR2 from the germline V gene are KGHSH and LQKENI. The CDR3 length is 14 residues. V was cut by 6 bases and J by 5 bases, with 16 bases left in between. The whole variable domain, filled in from reference TRBV18 and TRBJ2-5, reads NAGVMQNPRHLVRRRGQEARLRCSPMKGHSHVYWYRQLPEEGLKFMVYLQKENIIDESGMPKERFSAEFPKEGPSILRIQQVVRGDSAAYFCASSPALARETQYFGPGTRLLVL.

CDR3 in amino acids: CASSAAPLGGYNEQFF. CDR3 nucleotides: TGTGCCAGCAGCGCCGCCCCTCTAGGGGGCTACAATGAGCAGTTCTTC. This sequence joins TRBV9 and TRBJ2-1, with D possibly being TRBD1 (6 bases). The CDR3 covers 16 residues. V was trimmed by 3 bases and J by 3 bases, leaving 16 bases between them. The V gene's germline CDR1 is SGDLS and CDR2 YYNGEE.

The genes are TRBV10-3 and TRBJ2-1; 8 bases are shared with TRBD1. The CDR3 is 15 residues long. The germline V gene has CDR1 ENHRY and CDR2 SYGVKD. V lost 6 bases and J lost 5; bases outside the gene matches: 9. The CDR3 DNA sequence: TGTGCCATCAGGCCAGACAGGGGACTTAACAATGAGCAGTTCTTC. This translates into CAIRPDRGLNNEQFF.

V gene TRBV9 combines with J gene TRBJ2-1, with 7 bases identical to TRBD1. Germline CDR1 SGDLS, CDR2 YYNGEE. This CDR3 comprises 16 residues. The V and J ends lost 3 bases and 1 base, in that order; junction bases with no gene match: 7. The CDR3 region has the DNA TGTGCCAGCAGCGGGCGCGAGGGGGCTTCCTACAATGAGCAGTTCTTC. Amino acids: CASSGREGASYNEQFF.

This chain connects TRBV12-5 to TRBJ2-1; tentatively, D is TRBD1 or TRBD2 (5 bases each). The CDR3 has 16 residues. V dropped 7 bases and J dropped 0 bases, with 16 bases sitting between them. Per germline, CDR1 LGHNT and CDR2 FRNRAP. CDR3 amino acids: CASAPDGDPSYNEQFF. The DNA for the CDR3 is TGTGCTAGTGCTCCCGACGGGGACCCCTCCTACAATGAGCAGTTCTTC.

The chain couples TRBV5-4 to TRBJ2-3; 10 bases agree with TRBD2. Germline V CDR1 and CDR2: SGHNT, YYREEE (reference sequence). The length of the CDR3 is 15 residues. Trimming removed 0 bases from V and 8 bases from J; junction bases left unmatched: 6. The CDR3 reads CASSLDLAGVGTQYF. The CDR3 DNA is TGTGCCAGCAGCTTGGATCTAGCGGGAGTAGGTACGCAGTATTTT.

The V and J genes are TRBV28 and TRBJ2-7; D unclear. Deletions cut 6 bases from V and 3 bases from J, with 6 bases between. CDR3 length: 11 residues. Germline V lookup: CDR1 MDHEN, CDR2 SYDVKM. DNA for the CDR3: TGTGCCAGCAGGTCCGACTACGAGCAGTACTTC. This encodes CASRSDYEQYF. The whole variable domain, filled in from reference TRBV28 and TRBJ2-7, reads DVKVTQSSRYLVKRTGEKVFLECVQDMDHENMFWYRQDPGLGLRLIYFSYDVKMKEKGDIPEGYSVSREKKERFSLILESASTNQTSMYLCASRSDYEQYFGPGTRLTVT.

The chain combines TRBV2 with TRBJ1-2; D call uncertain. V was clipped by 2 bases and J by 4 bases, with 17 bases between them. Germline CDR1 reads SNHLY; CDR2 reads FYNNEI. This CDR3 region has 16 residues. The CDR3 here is CASSEKDTSLVYGYTF. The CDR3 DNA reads TGTGCCAGCAGTGAAAAAGACACCTCTTTGGTCTATGGCTACACCTTC.

The CDR3: CATSDWGGSNEQFF. Written as DNA, the CDR3 is TGTGCCACCAGTGATTGGGGGGGTAGCAATGAGCAGTTCTTC. This chain links TRBV24-1 with TRBJ2-1, with TRBD2 matching 7 bases. Germline CDR1 reads KGHDR; CDR2 reads SFDVKD. The J segment lost 6 bases and the V segment lost 2 bases, leaving 3 bases of the junction unmatched. CDR3 length: 14 residues.

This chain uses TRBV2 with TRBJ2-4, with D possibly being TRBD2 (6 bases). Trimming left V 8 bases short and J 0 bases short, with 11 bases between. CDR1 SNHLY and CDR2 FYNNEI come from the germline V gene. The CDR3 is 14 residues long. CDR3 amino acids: CASQRVLAKNIQYF. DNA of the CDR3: TGTGCCAGCCAGCGGGTACTAGCCAAAAACATTCAGTACTTC.

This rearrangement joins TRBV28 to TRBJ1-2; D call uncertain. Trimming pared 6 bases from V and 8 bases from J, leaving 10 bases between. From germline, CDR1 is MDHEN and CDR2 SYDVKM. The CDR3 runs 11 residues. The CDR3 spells CASSEQKGYTF. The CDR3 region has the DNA TGTGCCAGCAGCGAGCAAAAGGGCTACACCTTC.

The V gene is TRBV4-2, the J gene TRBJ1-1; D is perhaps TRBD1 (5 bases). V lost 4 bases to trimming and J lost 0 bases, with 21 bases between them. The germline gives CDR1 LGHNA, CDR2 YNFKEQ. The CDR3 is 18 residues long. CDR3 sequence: CASSPRVGTVVLNTEAFF. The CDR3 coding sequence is TGTGCCAGCAGCCCAAGAGTCGGGACCGTAGTTTTGAACACTGAAGCTTTCTTT.